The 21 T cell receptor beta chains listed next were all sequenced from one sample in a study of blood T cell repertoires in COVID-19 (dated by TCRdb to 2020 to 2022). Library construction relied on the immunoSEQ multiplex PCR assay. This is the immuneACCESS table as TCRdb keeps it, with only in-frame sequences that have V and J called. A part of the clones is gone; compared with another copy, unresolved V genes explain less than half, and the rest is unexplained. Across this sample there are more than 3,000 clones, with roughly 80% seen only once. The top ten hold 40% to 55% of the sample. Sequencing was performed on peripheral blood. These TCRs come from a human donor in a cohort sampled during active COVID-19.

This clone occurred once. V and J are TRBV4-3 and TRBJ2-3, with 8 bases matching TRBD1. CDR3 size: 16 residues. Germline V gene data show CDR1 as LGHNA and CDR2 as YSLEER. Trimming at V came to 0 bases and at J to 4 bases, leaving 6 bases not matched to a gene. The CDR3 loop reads CASSQDVAGGADTQYF. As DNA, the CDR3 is TGCGCCAGCAGCCAAGATGTGGCAGGGGGCGCAGATACGCAGTATTTT.

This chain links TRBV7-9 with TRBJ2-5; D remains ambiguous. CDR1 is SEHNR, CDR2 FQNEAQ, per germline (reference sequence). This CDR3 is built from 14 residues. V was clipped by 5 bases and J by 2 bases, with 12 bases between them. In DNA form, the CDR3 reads TGTGCCAGCAGCCCGGCCGAGGCACAAGAGACCCAGTACTTC. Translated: CASSPAEAQETQYF. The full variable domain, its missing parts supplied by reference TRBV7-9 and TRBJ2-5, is DTGVSQNPRHKITKRGQNVTFRCDPISEHNRLYWYRQTLGQGPEFLTYFQNEAQLEKSRLLSDRFSAERPKGSFSTLEIQRTEQGDSAMYLCASSPAEAQETQYFGPGTRLLVL.

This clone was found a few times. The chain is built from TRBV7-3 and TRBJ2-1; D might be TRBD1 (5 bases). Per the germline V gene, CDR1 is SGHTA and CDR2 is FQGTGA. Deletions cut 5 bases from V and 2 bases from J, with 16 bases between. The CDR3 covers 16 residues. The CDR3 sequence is CASSPGWVRTYNEQFF. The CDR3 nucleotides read TGTGCCAGCAGCCCAGGGTGGGTTCGAACCTACAATGAGCAGTTCTTC.

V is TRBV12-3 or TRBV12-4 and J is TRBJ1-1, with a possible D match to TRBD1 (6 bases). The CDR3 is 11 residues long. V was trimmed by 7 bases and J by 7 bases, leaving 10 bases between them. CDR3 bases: TGTGCCAGCACCCGGACAGTTGAAGCTTTCTTT. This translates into CASTRTVEAFF.

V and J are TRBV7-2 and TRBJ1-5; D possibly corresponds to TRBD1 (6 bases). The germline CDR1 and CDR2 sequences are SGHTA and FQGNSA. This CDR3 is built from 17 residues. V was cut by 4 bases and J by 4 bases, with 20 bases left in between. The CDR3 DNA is TGTGCCAGCAGCTCCCCACAGGGATTAAGGGAGAATCAGCCCCAGCATTTT. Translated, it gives CASSSPQGLRENQPQHF. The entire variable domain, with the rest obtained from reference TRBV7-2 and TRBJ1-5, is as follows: GAGVSQSPSNKVTEKGKDVELRCDPISGHTALYWYRQSLGQGLEFLIYFQGNSAPDKSGLPSDRFSAERTGGSVSTLTIQRTQQEDSAVYLCASSSPQGLRENQPQHFGDGTRLSIL.

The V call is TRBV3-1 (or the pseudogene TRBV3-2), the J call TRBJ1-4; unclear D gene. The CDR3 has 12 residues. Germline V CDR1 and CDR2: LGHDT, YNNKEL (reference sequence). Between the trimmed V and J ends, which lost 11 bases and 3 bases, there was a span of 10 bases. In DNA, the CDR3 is TGTGCCTTGTCTGAGTCTAATGAAAAACTGTTTTTT. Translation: CALSESNEKLFF.

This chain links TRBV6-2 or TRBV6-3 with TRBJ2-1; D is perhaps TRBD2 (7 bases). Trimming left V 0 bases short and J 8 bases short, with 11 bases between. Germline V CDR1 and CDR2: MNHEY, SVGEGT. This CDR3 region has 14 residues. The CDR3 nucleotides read TGTGCCAGCAGTTACTCGACGGGGGGCTATGAGCAGTTCTTC. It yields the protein CASSYSTGGYEQFF.

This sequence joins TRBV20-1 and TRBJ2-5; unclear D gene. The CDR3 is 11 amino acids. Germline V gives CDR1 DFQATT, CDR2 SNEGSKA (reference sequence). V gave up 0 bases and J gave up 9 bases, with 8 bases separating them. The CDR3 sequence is CSARDPPAQYF. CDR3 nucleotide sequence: TGCAGTGCTAGAGACCCCCCGGCCCAGTACTTC.

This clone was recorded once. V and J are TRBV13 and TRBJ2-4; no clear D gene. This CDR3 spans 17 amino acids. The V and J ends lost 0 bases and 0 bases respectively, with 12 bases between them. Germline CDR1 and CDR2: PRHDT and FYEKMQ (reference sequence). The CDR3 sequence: CASSLGNKNLAKNIQYF. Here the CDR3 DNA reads TGTGCCAGCAGCTTAGGGAACAAGAACCTAGCCAAAAACATTCAGTACTTC.

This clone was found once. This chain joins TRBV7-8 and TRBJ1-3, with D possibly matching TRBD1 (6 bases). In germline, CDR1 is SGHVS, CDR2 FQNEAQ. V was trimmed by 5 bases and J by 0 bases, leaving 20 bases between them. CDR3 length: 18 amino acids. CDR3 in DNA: TGTGCCAGCAGCCCTACAGCCCAGACAGGCAACTCTGGAAACACCATATATTTT. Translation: CASSPTAQTGNSGNTIYF.

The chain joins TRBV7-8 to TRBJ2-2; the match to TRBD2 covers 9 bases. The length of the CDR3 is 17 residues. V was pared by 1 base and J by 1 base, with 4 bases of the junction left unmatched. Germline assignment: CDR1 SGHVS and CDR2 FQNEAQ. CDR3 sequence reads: CASSLGLLAGNTGELFF. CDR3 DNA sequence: TGTGCCAGCAGCTTAGGATTACTAGCGGGGAACACCGGGGAGCTGTTTTTT.

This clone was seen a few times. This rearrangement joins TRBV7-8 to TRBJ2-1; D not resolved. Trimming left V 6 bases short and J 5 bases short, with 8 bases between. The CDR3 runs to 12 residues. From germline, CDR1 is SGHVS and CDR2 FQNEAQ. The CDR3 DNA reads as TGTGCCAGCAGACTGATAAACAATGAGCAGTTCTTC. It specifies CASRLINNEQFF.

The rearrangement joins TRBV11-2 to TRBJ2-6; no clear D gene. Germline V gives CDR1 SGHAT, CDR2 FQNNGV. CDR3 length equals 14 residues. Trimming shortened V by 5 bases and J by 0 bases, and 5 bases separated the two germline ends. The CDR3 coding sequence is TGTGCCAGCAGCCCTAACTCTGGGGCCAACGTCCTGACTTTC. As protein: CASSPNSGANVLTF.

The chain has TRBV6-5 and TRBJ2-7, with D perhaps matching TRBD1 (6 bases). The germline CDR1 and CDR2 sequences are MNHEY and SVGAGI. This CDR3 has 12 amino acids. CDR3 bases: TGTGCTACGGAGGACAGAATCTACGAGCAGTACTTC. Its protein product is CATEDRIYEQYF.

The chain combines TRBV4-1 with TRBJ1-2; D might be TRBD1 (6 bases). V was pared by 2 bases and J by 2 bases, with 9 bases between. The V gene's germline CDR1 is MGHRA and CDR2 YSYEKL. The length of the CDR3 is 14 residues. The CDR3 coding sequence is TGCGCCAGCAGCCAATTACAGGGAAACTATGGCTACACCTTC. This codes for CASSQLQGNYGYTF.

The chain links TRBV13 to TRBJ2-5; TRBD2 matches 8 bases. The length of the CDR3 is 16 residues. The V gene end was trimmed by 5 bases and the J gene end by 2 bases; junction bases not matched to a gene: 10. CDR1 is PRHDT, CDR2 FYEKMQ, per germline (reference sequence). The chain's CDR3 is CASSATTRGDQETQYF. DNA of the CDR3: TGTGCCAGCAGCGCCACCACGCGGGGGGATCAAGAGACCCAGTACTTC.

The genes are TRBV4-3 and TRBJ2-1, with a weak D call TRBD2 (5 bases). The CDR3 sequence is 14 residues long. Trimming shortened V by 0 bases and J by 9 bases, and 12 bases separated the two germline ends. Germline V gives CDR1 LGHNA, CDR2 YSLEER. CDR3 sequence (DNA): TGCGCCAGCAGCCAAGATATTAGCGTTCCTGAGCAGTTCTTC. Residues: CASSQDISVPEQFF.

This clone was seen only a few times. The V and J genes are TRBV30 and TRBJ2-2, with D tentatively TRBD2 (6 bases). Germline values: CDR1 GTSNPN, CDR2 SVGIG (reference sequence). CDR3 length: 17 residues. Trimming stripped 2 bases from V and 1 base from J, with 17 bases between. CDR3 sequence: CAWSRRGLLQNTGELFF. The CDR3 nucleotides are TGTGCCTGGAGTAGGCGGGGACTCCTTCAGAACACCGGGGAGCTGTTTTTT.

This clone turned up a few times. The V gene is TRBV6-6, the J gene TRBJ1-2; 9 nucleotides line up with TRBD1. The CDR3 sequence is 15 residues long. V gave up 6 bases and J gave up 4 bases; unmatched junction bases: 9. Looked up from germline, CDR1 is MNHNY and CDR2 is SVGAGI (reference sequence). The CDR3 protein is CASSRGGQGSYGYTF. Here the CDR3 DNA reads TGTGCCAGCAGCCGAGGGGGACAGGGAAGCTATGGCTACACCTTC.

The CDR3 reads CASSIRGQGETQYF. The CDR3 DNA is TGTGCCAGTAGTATCAGGGGGCAGGGAGAGACCCAGTACTTC. This chain joins TRBV19 and TRBJ2-5; 8 nucleotides match TRBD1. The J segment lost 4 bases and the V segment lost 3 bases, leaving 4 bases of the junction unmatched. The CDR3 extends over 14 amino acids. Germline V gene lookup returns CDR1 LNHDA and CDR2 SQIVND (reference sequence).

CDR3 bases: TGCGCCAGCAGCCAGGGGACTAGCGGGGGCTCCTACGAGCAGTACTTC. It translates to CASSQGTSGGSYEQYF. This chain joins TRBV5-1 and TRBJ2-7; 14 nucleotides line up with TRBD2. Trimming cost V 4 bases and J 0 bases; bases outside gene matches: 3. CDR3 length equals 16 residues. Germline CDR1 reads SGHRS; CDR2 reads YFSETQ.